This is a list of T cell receptor beta chains from one sample in a study of neurological immune-mediated disorders. TCRdb re-called the 5' RACE reads through MiXCR, storing one row per CDR3 protein. The table has some 79,000 distinct CDR3 sequences, around 14% seen once. Sequences were obtained from PBMCs. The receptors were sampled from a woman between 45 and 60 years old in good health. Each CDR3 is given with its conserved first and last residue. The order of the fields is CDR3 length, clone size, J gene, V gene, D gene, CDR3 DNA, CDR3 protein. The D gene is left open where the match is weak. Some rows have no size entry. The others give once, few or many, or a class for an expanded clone.

15 | . | TRBJ2-3 | TRBV11-2 | . | TGTGCCAGCAGACCCGGGACAACTAGCACAGATACGCAGTATTTT | CASRPGTTSTDTQYF
14 | many | TRBJ2-3 | TRBV5-6 | . | TGTGCCAGCAGCTTGGACGGGCCGACAGATACGCAGTATTTT | CASSLDGPTDTQYF
16 | many | TRBJ2-3 | TRBV5-1 | TRBD2 | TGCGCCAGCAGCTTGCGTAGCGGGATAAGCACAGATACGCAGTATTTT | CASSLRSGISTDTQYF
16 | many | TRBJ2-7 | TRBV7-2 | TRBD2 | TGTGCCAGCAGCTTAGGAGGTAGCGGGAGTGTCTACGAGCAGTACTTC | CASSLGGSGSVYEQYF
17 | . | TRBJ2-4 | TRBV15 | . | TGTGCCACCAGCAGAGTCGGCAGAACAGCAGCCAAAAACATTCAGTACTTC | CATSRVGRTAAKNIQYF
14 | many | TRBJ2-1 | TRBV2 | TRBD2 | TGTGCCAGCAGTGTGCAGCGGGGTTACAATGAGCAGTTCTTC | CASSVQRGYNEQFF
14 | . | TRBJ1-5 | TRBV27 | TRBD1 | TGTGCCAGCAGTTCTGACAGGGTATATCAGCCCCAGCATTTT | CASSSDRVYQPQHF
13 | many | TRBJ1-1 | TRBV12-3/TRBV12-4 | . | TGTGCCAGCAGTTTTGGAAAGGGGACTGAAGCTTTCTTT | CASSFGKGTEAFF
15 | many | TRBJ2-3 | TRBV20-1 | TRBD2 | TGCAGTGCTAGGTCACTAGCGGGACCCACAGATACGCAGTATTTT | CSARSLAGPTDTQYF
14 | . | TRBJ2-7 | TRBV6-2/TRBV6-3 | . | TGTGCCAGCAGTTACGAGGCAGGGAAAAGGCGGCAGTACTTC | CASSYEAGKRRQYF
15 | many | TRBJ2-7 | TRBV7-9 | . | TGTGCCAGCAGCTTACTGTTGTCGGGTCCCTACGAGCAGTACTTC | CASSLLLSGPYEQYF
14 | many | TRBJ1-1 | TRBV5-1 | TRBD1 | TGCGCCAGCAGCGACAGGGGGCGGGGCACTGAAGCTTTCTTT | CASSDRGRGTEAFF
18 | few | TRBJ2-7 | TRBV6-6 | . | TGTGCCAGCAGTCCCCCCCTGGGGTCTACACAGGGATCCTACGAGCAGTACTTC | CASSPPLGSTQGSYEQYF
21 | many | TRBJ1-1 | TRBV7-2 | TRBD1 | TGTGCCAGCAGCCCCTACCGGGGAGCGACAGGGCAAAGGGGAGGGGACACTGAAGCTTTCTTT | CASSPYRGATGQRGGDTEAFF
14 | many | TRBJ2-3 | TRBV5-1 | . | TGCGCCAGCAGCAAAGGGCAGGGATCAGATACGCAGTATTTT | CASSKGQGSDTQYF
14 | many | TRBJ2-1 | TRBV12-3/TRBV12-4 | . | TGTGCCAGCACCTTTAGGGGGGGGGCTAATGAGCAGTTCTTC | CASTFRGGANEQFF
15 | many | TRBJ2-5 | TRBV7-2 | . | TGTGCCAGCAGCTTAGTCCCGGGATTCCAAGAGACCCAGTACTTC | CASSLVPGFQETQYF
17 | few | TRBJ2-3 | TRBV12-3/TRBV12-4 | TRBD2 | TGTGCCAGCAGCCTGCAGGGACTAGCGGTTAGCACAGATACGCAGTATTTT | CASSLQGLAVSTDTQYF
17 | many | TRBJ1-5 | TRBV4-2 | TRBD1 | TGTGCCAGCAGCCAGGAAGGGACAGGGGGTGACAATCAGCCCCAGCATTTT | CASSQEGTGGDNQPQHF